The rows below give T cell receptor beta chains drawn from one sample of a study of T cell responses to AZD1222 COVID-19 vaccine. The data were produced by immunoSEQ multiplex PCR, yet TCRdb's version contains in-frame clones alone and is incomplete. The sample lists 180,000 or so clones, 93% seen once, with roughly 1% in the top ten. The specimen was peripheral blood, collected 28 days after the second AZD1222 dose. The receptors were gathered from an adult who received the AZD1222 COVID-19 vaccine. Both conserved end residues are part of each CDR3. Each record gives: clone size, V gene, J gene, D gene, CDR3 protein, CDR3 DNA. The D gene is left open where the match is weak. Part of the rows lack a size; the others show once, few, many or a class for expanded clones.

clone size: NA
V gene: TRBV6-4
J gene: TRBJ1-6
D gene: NA
CDR3 protein: CASSQGYNSPLHF
CDR3 DNA: TGTGCCAGCAGTCAAGGATATAATTCACCCCTCCACTTT

clone size: NA
V gene: TRBV10-1
J gene: TRBJ2-5
D gene: NA
CDR3 protein: CASSDPWRGLQETQYF
CDR3 DNA: TGCGCCAGCAGTGACCCCTGGCGAGGGCTACAAGAGACCCAGTACTTC

clone size: NA
V gene: TRBV7-2
J gene: TRBJ2-1
D gene: TRBD2
CDR3 protein: CASSLGLAGGVEQFF
CDR3 DNA: TGTGCCAGCAGTCTGGGACTAGCGGGGGGGGTTGAGCAGTTCTTC

clone size: NA
V gene: TRBV2
J gene: TRBJ1-3
D gene: NA
CDR3 protein: CASSLAGASGNTIYF
CDR3 DNA: TGTGCCAGCAGCCTAGCTGGCGCGTCAGGAAACACCATATATTTT

clone size: NA
V gene: TRBV11-3
J gene: TRBJ2-1
D gene: TRBD1
CDR3 protein: CASSKGQGAGYEQFF
CDR3 DNA: TGTGCCAGCAGCAAGGGACAGGGGGCGGGCTATGAGCAGTTCTTC

clone size: NA
V gene: TRBV11-2
J gene: TRBJ1-1
D gene: NA
CDR3 protein: CASSLDFAGNTEAFF
CDR3 DNA: TGTGCCAGCAGCTTAGATTTTGCGGGGAACACTGAAGCTTTCTTT

clone size: NA
V gene: TRBV19
J gene: TRBJ2-7
D gene: NA
CDR3 protein: CATTGPTSYEQYF
CDR3 DNA: TGTGCCACCACGGGACCGACTTCCTACGAGCAGTACTTC

clone size: NA
V gene: TRBV10-2
J gene: TRBJ2-3
D gene: NA
CDR3 protein: CASSDGDTQYF
CDR3 DNA: TGCGCCAGCAGCGATGGGGATACGCAGTATTTT

clone size: NA
V gene: TRBV6-4
J gene: TRBJ2-2
D gene: NA
CDR3 protein: CASRKQDTNTGELFF
CDR3 DNA: TGTGCCAGCAGAAAACAGGACACGAACACCGGGGAGCTGTTTTTT

clone size: few
V gene: TRBV18
J gene: TRBJ1-2
D gene: NA
CDR3 protein: CASSPGTDNYGYTF
CDR3 DNA: TGTGCCAGCTCACCTGGGACGGACAACTATGGCTACACCTTC

clone size: NA
V gene: TRBV9
J gene: TRBJ1-4
D gene: NA
CDR3 protein: CASSVGADPTNEKLFF
CDR3 DNA: TGTGCCAGCAGCGTAGGGGCGGACCCAACTAATGAAAAACTGTTTTTT

clone size: NA
V gene: TRBV6-5
J gene: TRBJ2-3
D gene: TRBD2
CDR3 protein: CASSYQPGLVTDTQYF
CDR3 DNA: TGTGCCAGCAGTTACCAACCGGGACTAGTCACAGATACGCAGTATTTT

clone size: NA
V gene: TRBV13
J gene: TRBJ1-2
D gene: TRBD1
CDR3 protein: CASSSTGYYGYTF
CDR3 DNA: TGTGCCAGCAGCTCGACAGGGTACTATGGCTACACCTTC

clone size: NA
V gene: TRBV14
J gene: TRBJ1-2
D gene: NA
CDR3 protein: CASSQDVGYGYTF
CDR3 DNA: TGTGCCAGCAGCCAAGATGTGGGGTATGGCTACACCTTC

clone size: once
V gene: TRBV19
J gene: TRBJ1-1
D gene: NA
CDR3 protein: CASSSPRGGPTTEAFF
CDR3 DNA: TGTGCCAGTAGTAGCCCGCGGGGTGGGCCTACCACTGAAGCTTTCTTT